This T cell receptor (beta chain) was captured by sequencing in a study of blood T cell repertoires in COVID-19. The assay was immunoSEQ multiplex PCR, and TCRdb's table has in-frame clones only and misses some. Here the sample spans a few hundred thousand clones, approximately 85% being singletons. Germline CDR1 and CDR2: LNHNV and YYDKDF (reference sequence). The CDR3 loop spans 15 amino acids. With 2 bases clipped from V and 3 bases from J, the junction kept 6 bases outside the gene matches. The receptor was derived from a human donor in a cohort sampled during active COVID-19. The chain links TRBV15 to TRBJ2-7, with 8 bases identical to TRBD1. Sequencing was performed on peripheral blood. DNA of the CDR3: TGTGCCACCAGCAGACCGGACAGGGAGTTCTACGAGCAGTACTTC. The encoded protein is CATSRPDREFYEQYF. Full variable domain (missing parts from reference TRBV15 and TRBJ2-7): DAMVIQNPRYQVTQFGKPVTLSCSQTLNHNVMYWYQQKSSQAPKLLFHYYDKDFNNEADTPDNFQSRRPNTSFCFLDIRSPGLGDTAMYLCATSRPDREFYEQYFGPGTRLTVT.